This T cell receptor beta chain comes out of a study of shared clonotypes between healthy human individuals. Generated by immunoSEQ multiplex PCR, the TCRdb table keeps only in-frame clones and is missing some. The repertoire has 2 million to 2.5 million clones, around 92% of them found once; the top ten carry around 0.35%. Study observations and caveats: Sorted-subset sequencing was shown by rarefaction to be incomplete despite large depth.

Concerning this clone: The antigen is undetermined.

The material sequenced was naive CD4+ T cells from PBMCs. Subset meaning: CD45RA+ positively selected. The sequence was obtained from a man between 18 and 35 years old in good health. Some clones in this sample may be carry-over from other donors' samples.

As DNA, the CDR3 is TGTGCCAGCTCACCCCGTTGGGAGGCTACAAATGAGCAGTTCTTC. Its translation is CASSPRWEATNEQFF. This chain links TRBV18 with TRBJ2-1; possibly TRBD2 for D (6 bases). Germline V lookup: CDR1 KGHSH, CDR2 LQKENI. V was trimmed by 3 bases and J by 7 bases, leaving 16 bases between them. The CDR3 is 15 residues long. Drawing the rest from reference TRBV18 and TRBJ2-1, the complete variable domain is NAGVMQNPRHLVRRRGQEARLRCSPMKGHSHVYWYRQLPEEGLKFMVYLQKENIIDESGMPKERFSAEFPKEGPSILRIQQVVRGDSAAYFCASSPRWEATNEQFFGPGTRLTVL.